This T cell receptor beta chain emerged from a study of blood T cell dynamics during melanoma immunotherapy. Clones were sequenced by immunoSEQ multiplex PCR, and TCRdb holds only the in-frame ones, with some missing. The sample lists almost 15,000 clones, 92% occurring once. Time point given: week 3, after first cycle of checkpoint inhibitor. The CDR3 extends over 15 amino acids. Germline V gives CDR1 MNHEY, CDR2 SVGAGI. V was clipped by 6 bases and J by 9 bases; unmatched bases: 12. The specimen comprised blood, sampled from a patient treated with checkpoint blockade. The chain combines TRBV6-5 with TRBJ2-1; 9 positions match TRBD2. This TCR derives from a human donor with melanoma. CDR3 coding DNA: TGTGCCAGCAGGGCCGCGGTAGCGGGAGTAGGTGAGCAGTTCTTC. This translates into CASRAAVAGVGEQFF.